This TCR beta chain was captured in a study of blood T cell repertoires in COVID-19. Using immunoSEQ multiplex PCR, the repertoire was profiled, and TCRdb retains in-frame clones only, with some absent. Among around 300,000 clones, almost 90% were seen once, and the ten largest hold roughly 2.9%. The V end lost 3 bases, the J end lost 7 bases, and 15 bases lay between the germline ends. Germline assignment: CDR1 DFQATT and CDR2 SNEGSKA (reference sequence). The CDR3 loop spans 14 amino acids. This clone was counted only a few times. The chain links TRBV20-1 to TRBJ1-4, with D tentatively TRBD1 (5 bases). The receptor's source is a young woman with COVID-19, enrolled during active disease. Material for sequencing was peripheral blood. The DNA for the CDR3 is TGCAGTGCTAGTCTGTCCAGGGTTACTGAAAAACTGTTTTTT. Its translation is CSASLSRVTEKLFF.